The entry that follows covers one T cell receptor (beta chain) sequence. Its antigen is as yet unknown. The length of the CDR3 is 15 residues. Trimming removed 5 bases from V and 2 bases from J; junction bases left unmatched: 4. The data stem from a study of cytomegalovirus exposure and HLA in healthy donors. Across the study: Within an early data release were roughly 83 million unique TCRs drawn from HLA-typed donors.

The PCR employed 60 Vbeta primers together with 13 Jbeta primers. Clones were sequenced by immunoSEQ multiplex PCR, and TCRdb holds only the in-frame ones, with some missing. The repertoire holds about 130,000 clones, with roughly 80% as singletons. Study-level points and caveats: A previous analysis found most TCR beta V segments productive roughly 90% or roughly 30% of the time.

This receptor was taken from a boy aged 10-17 years in good health and CMV-seronegative. What was sequenced was PBMCs. This sequence joins TRBV5-3 and TRBJ2-2; TRBD1 agrees at 9 bases. TRBV5-3 is assigned to the ORF class and has an uncertain function. DNA for the CDR3: TGTGCCAGAAGTTGGGACAGGGTAAACACCGGGGAGCTGTTTTTT. Residues: CARSWDRVNTGELFF.